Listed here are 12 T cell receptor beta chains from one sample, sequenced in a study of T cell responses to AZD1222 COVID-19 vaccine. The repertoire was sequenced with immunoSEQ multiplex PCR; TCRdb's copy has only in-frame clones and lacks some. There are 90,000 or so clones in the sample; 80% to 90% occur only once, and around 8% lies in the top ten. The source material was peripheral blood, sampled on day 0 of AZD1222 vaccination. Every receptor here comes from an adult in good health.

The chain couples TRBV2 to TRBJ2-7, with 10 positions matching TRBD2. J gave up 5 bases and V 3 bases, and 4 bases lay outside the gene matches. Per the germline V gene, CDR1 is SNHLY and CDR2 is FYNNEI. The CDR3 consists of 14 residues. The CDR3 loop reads CASSDPSGSDEQYF. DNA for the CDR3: TGTGCCAGCAGTGACCCTAGCGGGAGCGACGAGCAGTACTTC.

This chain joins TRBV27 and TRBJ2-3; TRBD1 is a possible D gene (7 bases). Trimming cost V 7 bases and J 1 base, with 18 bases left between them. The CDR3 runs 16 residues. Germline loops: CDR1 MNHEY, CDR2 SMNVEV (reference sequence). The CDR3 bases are TGTGCCAGCACCGCGGGGCGACAGGGAGGCACAGATACGCAGTATTTT. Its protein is CASTAGRQGGTDTQYF.

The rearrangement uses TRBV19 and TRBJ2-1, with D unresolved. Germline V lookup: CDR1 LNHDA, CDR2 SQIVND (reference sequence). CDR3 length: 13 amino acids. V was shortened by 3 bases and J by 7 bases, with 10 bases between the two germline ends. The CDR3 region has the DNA TGTGCCAGTAGTATCCCCCCTTCTAATGAGCAGTTCTTC. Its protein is CASSIPPSNEQFF. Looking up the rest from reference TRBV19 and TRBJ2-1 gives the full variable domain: DGGITQSPKYLFRKEGQNVTLSCEQNLNHDAMYWYRQDPGQGLRLIYYSQIVNDFQKGDIAEGYSVSREKKESFPLTVTSAQKNPTAFYLCASSIPPSNEQFFGPGTRLTVL.

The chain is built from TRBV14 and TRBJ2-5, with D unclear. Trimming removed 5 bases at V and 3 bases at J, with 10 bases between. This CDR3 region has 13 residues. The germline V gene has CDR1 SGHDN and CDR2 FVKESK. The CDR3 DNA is TGTGCCAGCAGCTTTAAGAATGAAGAGACCCAGTACTTC. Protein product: CASSFKNEETQYF.

The DNA for the CDR3 is TGTGCCAGCAGTTTACCCCCGCGGGGCCTTCACGAGCAGTACTTC. The encoded protein is CASSLPPRGLHEQYF. This sequence joins TRBV28 and TRBJ2-7, with D tentatively TRBD2 (6 bases). The germline V gene has CDR1 MDHEN and CDR2 SYDVKM. This CDR3 spans 15 amino acids. V gave up 2 bases and J gave up 5 bases, with 16 bases separating them.

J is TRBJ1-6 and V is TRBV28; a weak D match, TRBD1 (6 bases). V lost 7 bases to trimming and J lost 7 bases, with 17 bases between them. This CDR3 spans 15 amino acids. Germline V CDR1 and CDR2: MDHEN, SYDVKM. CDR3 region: CASTLSQGRNSPLHF. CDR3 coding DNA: TGTGCCAGCACCCTTTCCCAGGGGAGGAATTCACCCCTCCACTTT.

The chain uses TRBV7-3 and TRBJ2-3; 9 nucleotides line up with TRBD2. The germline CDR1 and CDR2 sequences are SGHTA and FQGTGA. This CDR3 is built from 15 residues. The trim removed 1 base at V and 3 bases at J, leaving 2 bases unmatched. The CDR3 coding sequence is TGTGCCAGCAGCTTAAGCAGCGGGAGGACAGATACGCAGTATTTT. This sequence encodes CASSLSSGRTDTQYF.

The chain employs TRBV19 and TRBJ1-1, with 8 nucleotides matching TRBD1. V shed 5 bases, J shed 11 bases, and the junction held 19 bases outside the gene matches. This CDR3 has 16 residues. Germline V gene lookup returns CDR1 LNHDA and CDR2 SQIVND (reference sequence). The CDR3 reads CASSSPPRQGFGRAFF. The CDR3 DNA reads TGTGCCAGTAGTTCACCACCGAGACAGGGGTTTGGAAGGGCTTTCTTT.

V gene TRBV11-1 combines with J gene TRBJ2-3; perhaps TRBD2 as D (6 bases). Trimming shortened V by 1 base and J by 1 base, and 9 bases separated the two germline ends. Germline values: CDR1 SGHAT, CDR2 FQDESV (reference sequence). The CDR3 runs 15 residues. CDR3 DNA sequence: TGTGCCAGCAGCTTAGACGCGGGGCGCACAGATACGCAGTATTTT. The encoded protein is CASSLDAGRTDTQYF.

In nucleotides, the CDR3 is TGTGCCAGCAGTCTGACTAGCGGGAGTATCCACGAGCAGTACTTC. It is translated as CASSLTSGSIHEQYF. V and J are TRBV6-5 and TRBJ2-7, with TRBD2 identical over 12 bases. CDR3 length equals 15 residues. V lost 5 bases, J lost 5 bases, and 7 bases stayed unmatched. CDR1 MNHEY and CDR2 SVGAGI come from the germline V gene.

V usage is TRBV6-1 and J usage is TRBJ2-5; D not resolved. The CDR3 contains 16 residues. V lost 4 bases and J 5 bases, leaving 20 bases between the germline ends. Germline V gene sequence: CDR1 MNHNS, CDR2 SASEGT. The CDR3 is CASSVGSRPRLETQYF. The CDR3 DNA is TGTGCCAGCAGTGTCGGGTCCAGGCCCCGTTTGGAGACCCAGTACTTC.

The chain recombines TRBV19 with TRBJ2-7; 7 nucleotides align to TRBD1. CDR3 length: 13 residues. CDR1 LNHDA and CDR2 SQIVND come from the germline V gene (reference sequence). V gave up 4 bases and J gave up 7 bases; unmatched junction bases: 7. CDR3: CASSTPTGLEQYF. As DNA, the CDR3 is TGTGCCAGTAGTACACCGACAGGGCTTGAGCAGTACTTC.